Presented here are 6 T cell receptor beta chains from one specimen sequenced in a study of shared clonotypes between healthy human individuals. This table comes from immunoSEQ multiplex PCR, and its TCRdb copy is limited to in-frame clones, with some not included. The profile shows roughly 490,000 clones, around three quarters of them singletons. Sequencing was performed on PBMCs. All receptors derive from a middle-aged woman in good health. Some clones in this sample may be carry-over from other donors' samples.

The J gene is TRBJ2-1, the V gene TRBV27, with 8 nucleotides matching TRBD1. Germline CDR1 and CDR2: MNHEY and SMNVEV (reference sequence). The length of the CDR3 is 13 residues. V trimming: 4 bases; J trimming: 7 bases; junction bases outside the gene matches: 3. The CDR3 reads CASSWDRRNEQFF. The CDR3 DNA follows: TGTGCCAGCAGTTGGGACAGGCGAAATGAGCAGTTCTTC.

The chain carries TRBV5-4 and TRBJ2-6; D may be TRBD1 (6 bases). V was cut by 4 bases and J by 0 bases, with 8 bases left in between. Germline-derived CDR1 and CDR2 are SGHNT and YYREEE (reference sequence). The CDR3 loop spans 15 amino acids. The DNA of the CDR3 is TGTGCCAGCAGCCCAGGGGTCTCTGGGGCCAACGTCCTGACTTTC. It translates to CASSPGVSGANVLTF.

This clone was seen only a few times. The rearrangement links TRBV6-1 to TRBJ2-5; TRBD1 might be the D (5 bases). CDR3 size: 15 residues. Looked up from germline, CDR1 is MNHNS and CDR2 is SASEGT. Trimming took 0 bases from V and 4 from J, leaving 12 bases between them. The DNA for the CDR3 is TGTGCCAGCAGTGAAGCGCGAAGGGGTGCAGAGACCCAGTACTTC. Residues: CASSEARRGAETQYF.

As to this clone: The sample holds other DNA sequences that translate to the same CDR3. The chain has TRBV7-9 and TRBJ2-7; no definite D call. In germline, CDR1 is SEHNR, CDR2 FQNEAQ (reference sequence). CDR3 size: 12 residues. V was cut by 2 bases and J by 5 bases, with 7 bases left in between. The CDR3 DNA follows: TGTGCCAGCAGCTTATCAGGTAACGAGCAGTACTTC. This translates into CASSLSGNEQYF. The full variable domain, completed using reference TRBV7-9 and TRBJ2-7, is DTGVSQNPRHKITKRGQNVTFRCDPISEHNRLYWYRQTLGQGPEFLTYFQNEAQLEKSRLLSDRFSAERPKGSFSTLEIQRTEQGDSAMYLCASSLSGNEQYFGPGTRLTVT.

CDR3 in DNA: TGCGCCAGCAGCGCCGGGACAGGGAGCAATCAGCCCCAGCATTTT. The encoded protein is CASSAGTGSNQPQHF. The chain joins TRBV5-1 to TRBJ1-5, with TRBD1 identical over 9 bases. The CDR3 length is 15 residues. Germline V lookup: CDR1 SGHRS, CDR2 YFSETQ. Trimming at V came to 4 bases and at J to 1 base, leaving 3 bases not matched to a gene.

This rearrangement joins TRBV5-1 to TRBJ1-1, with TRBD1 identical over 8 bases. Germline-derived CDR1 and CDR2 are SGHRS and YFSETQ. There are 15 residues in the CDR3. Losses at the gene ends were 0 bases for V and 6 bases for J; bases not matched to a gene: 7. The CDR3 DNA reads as TGCGCCAGCAGCTTGGCTGGACAGGGTTCCTCTGAAGCTTTCTTT. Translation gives CASSLAGQGSSEAFF.